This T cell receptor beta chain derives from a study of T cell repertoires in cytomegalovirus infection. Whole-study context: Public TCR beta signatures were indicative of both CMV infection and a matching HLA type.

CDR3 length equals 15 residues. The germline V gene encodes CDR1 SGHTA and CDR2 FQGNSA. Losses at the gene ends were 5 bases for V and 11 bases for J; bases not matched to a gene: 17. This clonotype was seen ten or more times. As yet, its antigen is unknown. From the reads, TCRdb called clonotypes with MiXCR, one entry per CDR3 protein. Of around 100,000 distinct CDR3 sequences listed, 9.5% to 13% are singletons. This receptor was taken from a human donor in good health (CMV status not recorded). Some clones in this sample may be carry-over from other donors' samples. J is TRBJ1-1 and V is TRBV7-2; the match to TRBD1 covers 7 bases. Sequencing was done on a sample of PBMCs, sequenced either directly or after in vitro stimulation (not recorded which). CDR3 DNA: TGTGCCAGCAGCCCTAGCGGAGCAGGGGGAATGGATGCTTTCTTT. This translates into CASSPSGAGGMDAFF.